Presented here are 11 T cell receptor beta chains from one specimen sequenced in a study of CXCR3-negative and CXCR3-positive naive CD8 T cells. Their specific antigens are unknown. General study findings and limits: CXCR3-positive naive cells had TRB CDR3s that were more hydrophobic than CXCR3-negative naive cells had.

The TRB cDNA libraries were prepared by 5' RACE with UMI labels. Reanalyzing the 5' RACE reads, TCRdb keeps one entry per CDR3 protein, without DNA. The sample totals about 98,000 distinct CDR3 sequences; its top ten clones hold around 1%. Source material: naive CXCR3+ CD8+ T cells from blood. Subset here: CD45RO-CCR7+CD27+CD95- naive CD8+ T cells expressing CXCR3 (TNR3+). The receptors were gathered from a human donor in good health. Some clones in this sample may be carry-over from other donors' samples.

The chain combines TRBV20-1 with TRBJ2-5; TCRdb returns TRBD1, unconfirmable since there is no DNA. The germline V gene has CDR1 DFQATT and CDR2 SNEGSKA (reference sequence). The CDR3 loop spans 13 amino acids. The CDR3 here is CSATGTASQAQYF.

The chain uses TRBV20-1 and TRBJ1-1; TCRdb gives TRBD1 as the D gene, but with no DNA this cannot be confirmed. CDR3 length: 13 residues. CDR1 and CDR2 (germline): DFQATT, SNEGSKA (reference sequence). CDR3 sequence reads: CSATGQGITEAFF.

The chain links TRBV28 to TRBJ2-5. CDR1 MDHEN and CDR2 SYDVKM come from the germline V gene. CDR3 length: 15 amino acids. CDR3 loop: CASSNRWELQETQYF.

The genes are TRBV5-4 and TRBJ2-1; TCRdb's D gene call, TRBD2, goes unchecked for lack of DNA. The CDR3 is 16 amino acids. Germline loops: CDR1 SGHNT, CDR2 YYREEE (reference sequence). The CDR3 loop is CASSPMGLAPADEQFF.

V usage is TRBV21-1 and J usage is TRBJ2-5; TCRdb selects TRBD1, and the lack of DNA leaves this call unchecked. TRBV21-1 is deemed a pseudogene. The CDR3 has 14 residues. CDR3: CASSKGQGGETQYF.

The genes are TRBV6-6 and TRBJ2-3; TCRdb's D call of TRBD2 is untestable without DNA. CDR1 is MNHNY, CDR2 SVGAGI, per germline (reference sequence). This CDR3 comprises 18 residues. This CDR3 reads CASTRLSAGDLTLDTQYF.

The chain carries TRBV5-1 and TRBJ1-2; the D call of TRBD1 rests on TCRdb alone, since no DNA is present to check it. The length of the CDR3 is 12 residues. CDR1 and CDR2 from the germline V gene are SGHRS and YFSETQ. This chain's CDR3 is CASRGTGAGYTF.

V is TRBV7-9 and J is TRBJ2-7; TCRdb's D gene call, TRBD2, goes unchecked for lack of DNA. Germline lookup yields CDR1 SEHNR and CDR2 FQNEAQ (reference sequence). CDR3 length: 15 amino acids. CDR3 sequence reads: CASSPRGRAGYEQYF.

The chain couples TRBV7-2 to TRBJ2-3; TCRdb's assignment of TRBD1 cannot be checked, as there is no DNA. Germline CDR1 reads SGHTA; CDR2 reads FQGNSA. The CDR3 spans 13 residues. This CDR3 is CALWTGAKDTQYF. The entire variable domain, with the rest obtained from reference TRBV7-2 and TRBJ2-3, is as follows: GAGVSQSPSNKVTEKGKDVELRCDPISGHTALYWYRQSLGQGLEFLIYFQGNSAPDKSGLPSDRFSAERTGGSVSTLTIQRTQQEDSAVYLCALWTGAKDTQYFGPGTRLTVL.

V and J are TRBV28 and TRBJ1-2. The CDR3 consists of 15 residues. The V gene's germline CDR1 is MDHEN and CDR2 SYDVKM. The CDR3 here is CASSFPPEGRNGYTF.

The CDR3 sequence: CASSIAHRVGETQYF. The rearrangement links TRBV19 to TRBJ2-5. The CDR3 is 15 residues long. CDR1 LNHDA and CDR2 SQIVND come from the germline V gene (reference sequence).